This T cell receptor beta chain was sequenced in a study of blood T cell repertoires in COVID-19. About the research overall: Samples representing acute and convalescent COVID-19 were sourced from the United States, Italy and Spain. Sample material is recorded as cDNA or gDNA derived from T cells, B-cell-depleted T cells, or PBMCs.

In the authors' workflow: Reference gene primer amplification yielded estimated nucleated cell counts. Here immunoSEQ multiplex PCR was the method, and the copy in TCRdb shows in-frame clones only, minus some. That table is the source of V, J and clone size, and D and trimming were worked out from the DNA. Counted here are 250,000 to 300,000 clones, over 70% occurring once; the ten biggest clones make up roughly a tenth. While infection was still active, Seattle patients were enrolled and then followed longitudinally. The source material was peripheral blood. The source is a woman in her sixties or seventies with COVID-19, enrolled during active disease.

CDR3 amino acids: CASRRDRRTYEQYF. The CDR3 bases are TGTGCCAGCCGACGGGACAGGAGAACCTACGAGCAGTACTTC. The chain carries TRBV27 and TRBJ2-7; 8 bases fit TRBD1. The germline gives CDR1 MNHEY, CDR2 SMNVEV (reference sequence). Losses at the gene ends were 8 bases for V and 2 bases for J; bases not matched to a gene: 8. The CDR3 is 14 residues long.